The following is a T cell receptor beta chain sequence with its context. Its antigen is still unknown. Assay: immunoSEQ multiplex PCR; the TCRdb copy retains only in-frame clones and omits some. This sample has some 900,000 clones, with around three quarters found just once. The sample is drawn from a study of shared clonotypes between healthy human individuals. Across the whole study: The cohort comprised a couple of women and a few men. Their ages spanned 18 to 49 years.

Donors comprised only Caucasian adults living in Nashville, Tennessee. Study observations and caveats: Clonotypes not shared had lower generation probabilities than those common to all four donors.

This clonotype was sampled from a man aged 18 to 29 in good health. The sample comprised memory CD4+ T cells sorted from blood. Described subset: CD45RA-negative fraction.

The CDR3 DNA reads TGTGCCACCCTAACCGGGACAGTTGGCTACACCTTC. Its protein product is CATLTGTVGYTF. The rearrangement links TRBV6-5 to TRBJ1-2; TRBD1 matches at 7 bases. Losses at the gene ends were 10 bases for V and 7 bases for J; bases not matched to a gene: 9. CDR1 and CDR2 (germline): MNHEY, SVGAGI. The CDR3 consists of 12 residues.